This TCR beta chain was documented in a study of T cell clonotyping in hematopoietic cell transplantation. Trimming cost V 2 bases and J 6 bases, with 7 bases left between them. This CDR3 has 12 amino acids. In germline, CDR1 is GTSNPN, CDR2 SVGIG (reference sequence). Study-wide findings and caveats: Pathologically expanded recipient clonotypes increased progressively from day 30 to day 180 as diversity fell. Without cell sorting, CD4 versus CD8 contributions remain unresolved. Broader posttransplant TCR repertoire diversity was predicted by graft donor and pretransplant recipient Inverse Simpson Index values.

Only in-frame clones appear in the TCRdb table, and some are missing; sequencing was by immunoSEQ multiplex PCR. The table has approximately 70,000 clones, roughly 93% seen once. Remarks on this clone: Its antigen is unknown.

Sequences were obtained from peripheral blood mononuclear cells. The clonotype comes from a man aged 50 or older in good health. Some clones in this sample may be carry-over from other donors' samples. This chain joins TRBV30 and TRBJ2-2; D is unresolved. The CDR3 bases are TGTGCCTGGAGTCGTTGGGCCGGGGAGCTGTTTTTT. It translates to CAWSRWAGELFF. Based on the CDR3 plus reference TRBV30 and TRBJ2-2, the full variable domain is SQTIHQWPATLVQPVGSPLSLECTVEGTSNPNLYWYRQAAGRGLQLLFYSVGIGQISSEVPQNLSASRPQDRQFILSSKKLLLSDSGFYLCAWSRWAGELFFGEGSRLTVL.